The source of this T cell receptor beta chain is a study of blood T cell repertoires in COVID-19. The J segment lost 5 bases and the V segment lost 4 bases, leaving 6 bases of the junction unmatched. From germline, CDR1 is SGHTA and CDR2 FQGTGA. The CDR3 covers 14 residues. Per the original methods: Researchers report that nucleated cell counts were estimated from reference gene primer amplification. Data came from immunoSEQ multiplex PCR; TCRdb stores just in-frame clones and leaves some out. The V and J calls and clone size come from that table; D and trimming were worked out from the DNA. Among approximately 360,000 clones listed, around 90% were seen once.

The chain has TRBV7-3 and TRBJ1-2; 8 nucleotides match TRBD1. The receptor comes from a man younger than 35 with active or convalescent COVID-19. Material for sequencing was peripheral blood. For the CDR3, the DNA is TGTGCCAGCAGCTCCACCGACAGGGGTTATGGCTACACCTTC. Protein sequence: CASSSTDRGYGYTF.